These 27 T cell receptor beta chains share one sample of origin, sequenced in a study of CD8+ T cells in alopecia areata. Extraction of RNA preceded its reverse transcription into cDNA, which served as the sequencing template. Produced via immunoSEQ multiplex PCR; TCRdb's table is partial and in-frame only. The sample carries some 150,000 clones, around half recorded once. The sequencing used CD8+ T cells sorted from blood, collected at week 0. The receptors derive from a human donor with alopecia areata.

The chain uses TRBV2 and TRBJ2-7, with D perhaps matching TRBD2 (6 bases). Germline values: CDR1 SNHLY, CDR2 FYNNEI. The CDR3 loop spans 13 amino acids. V was clipped by 4 bases and J by 0 bases, with 7 bases between them. As DNA, the CDR3 is TGTGCCAGCAGTGTGGGGGGCTCCTACGAGCAGTACTTC. The encoded protein is CASSVGGSYEQYF.

This rearrangement joins TRBV7-9 to TRBJ2-2; D may be TRBD1 (5 bases). Trimming shortened V by 5 bases and J by 4 bases, and 14 bases separated the two germline ends. The germline V gene has CDR1 SEHNR and CDR2 FQNEAQ (reference sequence). The CDR3 totals 15 residues. In DNA form, the CDR3 reads TGTGCCAGCAGCCCAACAGGACCCAGCACCGGGGAGCTGTTTTTT. This gives the protein CASSPTGPSTGELFF.

This clone occurred a few times. This sample also contains other DNA sequences that code for the same CDR3. This sequence joins TRBV15 and TRBJ2-1, with 8 bases matching TRBD1. The CDR3 spans 15 residues. V lost 5 bases and J lost 6; bases outside the gene matches: 9. Germline V lookup: CDR1 LNHNV, CDR2 YYDKDF (reference sequence). The CDR3, as DNA: TGTGCCACCAGCCATACAGGGGGTCGGGGCAATGAGCAGTTCTTC. Amino acid sequence: CATSHTGGRGNEQFF.

The rearrangement joins TRBV13 to TRBJ2-7; 7 nucleotides match TRBD1. In germline, CDR1 is PRHDT, CDR2 FYEKMQ (reference sequence). Trimming cost V 0 bases and J 7 bases; bases outside gene matches: 6. The CDR3 loop spans 14 amino acids. In DNA form, the CDR3 reads TGTGCCAGCAGCTTAGGGAGGGGGCCCTTAGAGCAGTACTTC. Translating it yields CASSLGRGPLEQYF.

The gene calls are TRBV30 and TRBJ1-6, with 7 bases matching TRBD1. This CDR3 comprises 15 residues. Germline CDR1 and CDR2: GTSNPN and SVGIG (reference sequence). V dropped 2 bases and J dropped 8; count of bases not matched to a gene: 9. The CDR3 coding sequence is TGTGCCTGGAGTCCTCCCGGGACAGACTATTCACCCCTCCACTTT. Translation: CAWSPPGTDYSPLHF.

This clone was detected a few times. This chain links TRBV13 with TRBJ2-5; D is possibly TRBD1 (6 bases). V lost 4 bases and J 1 base, leaving 10 bases between the germline ends. CDR3 size: 14 residues. Germline V CDR1 and CDR2: PRHDT, FYEKMQ (reference sequence). CDR3 residues: CASSSGTPQETQYF. The CDR3 nucleotides read TGTGCCAGCAGCTCGGGGACACCCCAAGAGACCCAGTACTTC.

The rearrangement links TRBV5-4 to TRBJ2-5, with D hard to call. The length of the CDR3 is 11 residues. Per germline, CDR1 SGHNT and CDR2 YYREEE (reference sequence). Trimming took off 5 bases at V and 0 bases at J, with 2 bases between the two ends. CDR3 in amino acids: CASSNQETQYF. DNA of the CDR3: TGTGCCAGCAGTAACCAAGAGACCCAGTACTTC.

This rearrangement joins TRBV6-5 to TRBJ1-5, with no clear D. CDR1 MNHEY and CDR2 SVGAGI come from the germline V gene. CDR3 length equals 13 residues. The V end lost 7 bases, the J end lost 5 bases, and 12 bases lay between the germline ends. This chain's CDR3 is CASNREGHQPQHF. CDR3 bases: TGTGCCAGCAACCGGGAAGGTCATCAGCCCCAGCATTTT.

This clone was detected a few times. The rearrangement joins TRBV7-9 to TRBJ2-1, with D possibly matching TRBD2 (6 bases). CDR3 length equals 11 residues. Germline V gene lookup returns CDR1 SEHNR and CDR2 FQNEAQ (reference sequence). V was trimmed by 6 bases and J by 10 bases, leaving 10 bases between them. Written as DNA, the CDR3 is TGTGCCAGCAGACCCACTAGCGAGCAGTTCTTC. Translated, it gives CASRPTSEQFF.

The chain recombines TRBV5-6 with TRBJ1-5; D is unclear. The CDR3 is made up of 13 amino acids. CDR1 is SGHDT and CDR2 is YYEEEE in the germline V gene. Between the trimmed V and J ends, which lost 4 bases and 4 bases, there was a span of 9 bases. In nucleotides, the CDR3 is TGTGCCAGCAGCCTGGGTAGAAATCAGCCCCAGCATTTT. Its translation is CASSLGRNQPQHF.

The chain is built from TRBV6-6 and TRBJ2-4; 9 bases line up with TRBD1. CDR3 length: 13 residues. Germline CDR1 MNHNY, CDR2 SVGAGI (reference sequence). The trim removed 10 bases at V and 3 bases at J, leaving 4 bases unmatched. Here the CDR3 DNA reads TGTGCCACCTCGACAGGGGGCAAAAACATTCAGTACTTC. It specifies CATSTGGKNIQYF.

Only one count was recorded for this clone. This rearrangement joins TRBV5-6 to TRBJ1-1; tentative D call: TRBD1 (5 bases). CDR3 length: 13 residues. Germline V gene sequence: CDR1 SGHDT, CDR2 YYEEEE. Trimming shortened V by 6 bases and J by 4 bases, and 13 bases separated the two germline ends. DNA for the CDR3: TGTGCCAGCACACTTCAGGGAGGCACTGAAGCTTTCTTT. This codes for CASTLQGGTEAFF.

The table lists this clone with a few counts. The J gene is TRBJ1-1, the V gene TRBV27; TRBD1 matches at 7 bases. CDR1 and CDR2 (germline): MNHEY, SMNVEV (reference sequence). The V gene end was trimmed by 8 bases and the J gene end by 3 bases; junction bases not matched to a gene: 6. This CDR3 region has 13 residues. This CDR3 is CASGLTGDTEAFF. The CDR3 DNA follows: TGTGCCAGCGGGCTAACAGGGGACACTGAAGCTTTCTTT.

V usage is TRBV29-1 and J usage is TRBJ2-5; D is undetermined. The CDR3 has 11 amino acids. Germline lookup yields CDR1 SQVTM and CDR2 ANQGSEA. V was pared by 4 bases and J by 1 base, with 4 bases between. This CDR3 reads CSVGGQETQYF. Here the CDR3 DNA reads TGCAGCGTTGGGGGCCAAGAGACCCAGTACTTC.

The V gene is TRBV7-6, the J gene TRBJ2-5; 7 nucleotides line up with TRBD2. The trim removed 2 bases at V and 2 bases at J, leaving 5 bases unmatched. The CDR3 contains 15 residues. Germline V CDR1 and CDR2: SGHVS, FNYEAQ. The CDR3 reads CASSLSGGGQETQYF. The DNA for the CDR3 is TGTGCCAGCAGCTTAAGCGGCGGGGGACAAGAGACCCAGTACTTC.

As to this clone: At the DNA level, this CDR3 is encoded by other sequences in the same sample as well. V gene TRBV7-3 combines with J gene TRBJ2-7, with 7 bases matching TRBD2. The CDR3 sequence is 13 residues long. Germline trimming cut 0 bases from V and 7 bases from J; bases unmatched to any gene: 3. CDR1 is SGHTA, CDR2 FQGTGA, per germline. The CDR3 reads CASSLTSGREQYF. CDR3 sequence (DNA): TGTGCCAGCAGCTTAACTAGCGGGCGTGAGCAGTACTTC.

In its sample, this clone was seen a few times. The V gene is TRBV29-1, the J gene TRBJ2-3; weak D call: TRBD1 (6 bases). Trimming removed 4 bases from V and 2 bases from J, with 13 bases in between. Looked up from germline, CDR1 is SQVTM and CDR2 is ANQGSEA. This CDR3 contains 14 residues. This CDR3 reads CSVVPTGPTDTQYF. The CDR3 coding sequence is TGCAGCGTTGTTCCGACAGGACCCACAGATACGCAGTATTTT.

The chain recombines TRBV13 with TRBJ2-3, with a possible D match to TRBD1 (5 bases). Germline V CDR1 and CDR2: PRHDT, FYEKMQ (reference sequence). The V end was cut by 5 bases, the J end by 1 base, with 10 bases between. This CDR3 is 14 amino acids long. CDR3 sequence (DNA): TGTGCCAGCAGCCCAAGGGGCGGCACAGATACGCAGTATTTT. Translating gives CASSPRGGTDTQYF.

The chain employs TRBV10-3 and TRBJ2-3; D uncertain. The CDR3 sequence is 15 residues long. V was cut by 0 bases and J by 0 bases, with 7 bases left in between. Germline CDR1 reads ENHRY; CDR2 reads SYGVKD. CDR3 DNA sequence: TGTGCCATCAGTGAGTCGGTCAGAAGCACAGATACGCAGTATTTT. This translates into CAISESVRSTDTQYF.

This clone was counted between two and nine times. The chain has TRBV29-1 and TRBJ1-1; the match to TRBD1 covers 7 bases. The length of the CDR3 is 13 residues. Germline trimming cut 5 bases from V and 3 bases from J; bases unmatched to any gene: 6. Germline V gene data show CDR1 as SQVTM and CDR2 as ANQGSEA. The CDR3 DNA reads as TGCAGCGTTCCGACAGGGTTTGACACTGAAGCTTTCTTT. Protein sequence: CSVPTGFDTEAFF.

The rearrangement uses TRBV29-1 and TRBJ2-7; tentative D call: TRBD2 (7 bases). The CDR3 is 12 residues long. Germline-derived CDR1 and CDR2 are SQVTM and ANQGSEA. V lost 4 bases to trimming and J lost 3 bases, with 10 bases between them. CDR3 region: CSVGEGDYEQYF. Here the CDR3 DNA reads TGCAGCGTTGGGGAGGGGGACTACGAGCAGTACTTC.

The rearrangement uses TRBV14 and TRBJ1-1; 9 positions agree with TRBD1. CDR3 length equals 15 residues. V lost 1 base to trimming and J lost 4 bases; unmatched junction nucleotides: 4. Per the germline V gene, CDR1 is SGHDN and CDR2 is FVKESK. In DNA, the CDR3 is TGTGCCAGCAGCCAAGTGGGACAGGGTGGCACTGAAGCTTTCTTT. It yields the protein CASSQVGQGGTEAFF.

V and J are TRBV5-6 and TRBJ2-1, with D unclear. The CDR3 covers 12 residues. Trimming shortened V by 4 bases and J by 10 bases, and 12 bases separated the two germline ends. Germline V gene lookup returns CDR1 SGHDT and CDR2 YYEEEE. The CDR3 loop is CASSAQRTEQFF. The CDR3 DNA is TGTGCCAGCAGCGCACAGAGAACCGAGCAGTTCTTC.

The chain recombines TRBV2 with TRBJ1-1, with TRBD1 matching 8 bases. The J segment lost 1 base and the V segment lost 3 bases, leaving 7 bases of the junction unmatched. The CDR3 has 16 residues. Germline CDR1 and CDR2: SNHLY and FYNNEI. The CDR3 loop is CASSDWPGGRNTEAFF. In nucleotides, the CDR3 is TGTGCCAGCAGTGATTGGCCAGGGGGCAGGAACACTGAAGCTTTCTTT.

The chain links TRBV29-1 to TRBJ1-2; D is unclear. The CDR3 loop spans 11 amino acids. Trimming pared 6 bases from V and 8 bases from J, leaving 13 bases between. Germline-derived CDR1 and CDR2 are SQVTM and ANQGSEA. The CDR3: CSVEGSEGYTF. In DNA, the CDR3 is TGCAGCGTCGAGGGTTCCGAAGGCTACACCTTC.

The J gene is TRBJ2-2, the V gene TRBV27, with D unresolved. The CDR3 extends over 13 amino acids. The V end lost 5 bases, the J end lost 6 bases, and 10 bases lay between the germline ends. CDR1 is MNHEY and CDR2 is SMNVEV in the germline V gene (reference sequence). CDR3 region: CASSLAISGELFF. DNA of the CDR3: TGTGCCAGCAGTCTCGCTATCTCCGGGGAGCTGTTTTTT.

The V call is TRBV30, the J call TRBJ1-1; D perhaps matches TRBD1 (6 bases). V lost 3 bases to trimming and J lost 3 bases, with 14 bases between them. The CDR3 has 14 amino acids. Germline assignment: CDR1 GTSNPN and CDR2 SVGIG (reference sequence). The CDR3 nucleotides are TGTGCCTGGAGGGAAACAGGGAGGGACACTGAAGCTTTCTTT. Its protein product is CAWRETGRDTEAFF.